This T cell receptor (beta chain) was identified in a study of blood T cell repertoires in COVID-19. The wider study: PBMCs, B-cell-depleted T cells, or T cells provided the cDNA or gDNA that made up the material.

TCRdb's copy holds only in-frame clones and misses some; the assay was immunoSEQ multiplex PCR. The profile shows approximately 240,000 clones, around 81% of them singletons. Source material: peripheral blood. This sequence originates from a woman aged 25-40 years who had recovered from COVID-19.

DNA for the CDR3: TGTGCCAGCAGTTTTGTGGGGGCTGCCAAAAACATTCAGTACTTC. Residues: CASSFVGAAKNIQYF. The V and J genes are TRBV27 and TRBJ2-4; maybe TRBD1 (6 bases). The V and J ends lost 3 bases and 1 base respectively, with 10 bases between them. The germline gives CDR1 MNHEY, CDR2 SMNVEV (reference sequence). The CDR3 contains 15 residues.